These 22 T cell receptor beta chains came from one sample sequenced in a study of T cells in Graves' hyperthyroidism and ophthalmopathy. The source material, RNA transcripts, was used to amplify TCR beta CDR3 regions. RT-PCR in the first round (using the HTBI primer set) targeted the TCR CDR3. One entry per CDR3 protein results from TCRdb running MiXCR on the multiplex PCR reads. The data hold under 400,000 distinct CDR3 sequences, with less than 15% observed a single time. The specimen sequenced was blood. The receptor source for this set is a woman between 18 and 29 years old with Graves' hyperthyroidism.

This clonotype was found many times. The rearrangement links TRBV7-2 to TRBJ1-1; no clear D gene. Germline V gives CDR1 SGHTA, CDR2 FQGNSA. Trimming took off 4 bases at V and 1 base at J, with 13 bases between the two ends. The length of the CDR3 is 15 residues. CDR3 protein: CASSSSRRENTEAFF. The DNA for the CDR3 is TGTGCCAGCAGCTCCTCGAGGCGAGAGAACACTGAAGCTTTCTTT.

This clonotype was seen repeatedly, ten times or more. This rearrangement joins TRBV30 to TRBJ1-4; D remains ambiguous. The CDR3 contains 15 residues. Germline-derived CDR1 and CDR2 are GTSNPN and SVGIG (reference sequence). With 0 bases removed from V and 10 bases from J, the gap between germline ends came to 18 bases. The CDR3 DNA reads as TGTGCCTGGAGTGTAGGATTACAAGTGGGTGGAAAACTGTTTTTT. Its protein product is CAWSVGLQVGGKLFF.

The chain links TRBV20-1 to TRBJ1-3, with D uncertain. The germline V and J ends were trimmed by 6 bases and 0 bases, with 12 bases remaining between them. The CDR3 extends over 14 amino acids. CDR1 is DFQATT and CDR2 is SNEGSKA in the germline V gene (reference sequence). The CDR3 loop is CSAAFEGSGNTIYF. CDR3 DNA sequence: TGCAGTGCCGCATTCGAGGGCTCTGGAAACACCATATATTTT.

V and J are TRBV5-1 and TRBJ2-2; D might be TRBD1 (5 bases). Germline V gives CDR1 SGHRS, CDR2 YFSETQ. V dropped 1 base and J dropped 4 bases, with 11 bases sitting between them. This CDR3 contains 15 residues. The CDR3, as DNA: TGCGCCAGCAGCTTGAGCCAGGGTGGCACCGGGGAGCTGTTTTTT. Its protein product is CASSLSQGGTGELFF.

In this sample, this clonotype turned up many times. The J gene is TRBJ2-7, the V gene TRBV6-1, with D possibly being TRBD1 (5 bases). This CDR3 is 15 amino acids long. V lost 6 bases and J 5 bases, leaving 20 bases between the germline ends. In germline, CDR1 is MNHNS, CDR2 SASEGT. The CDR3 protein is CASRPRTSLPNEQYF. DNA for the CDR3: TGTGCCAGCAGACCCCGGACATCACTTCCTAACGAGCAGTACTTC.

This clonotype was recorded a few times. The chain is built from TRBV6-1 and TRBJ1-1; D not resolved. This CDR3 has 13 amino acids. The V gene lost 2 bases and the J gene lost 6 bases, with 10 bases spanning the gap. CDR1 is MNHNS and CDR2 is SASEGT in the germline V gene. The CDR3 spells CASSESASSEAFF. CDR3 nucleotides: TGTGCCAGCAGTGAAAGTGCTTCCTCTGAAGCTTTCTTT.

This chain connects TRBV20-1 to TRBJ2-5; 8 bases match TRBD1. The CDR3 is made up of 12 amino acids. Germline assignment: CDR1 DFQATT and CDR2 SNEGSKA (reference sequence). CDR3 sequence reads: CNVQGAGETQYF. As DNA, the CDR3 is TGCAATGTGCAGGGGGCCGGGGAGACCCAGTACTTC.

This chain connects TRBV3-1 to TRBJ2-4, with 16 bases aligning to TRBD2. CDR1 is LGHDT, CDR2 YNNKEL, per germline (reference sequence). CDR3 length: 16 residues. V gave up 5 bases and J gave up 6 bases; unmatched junction bases: 4. As DNA, the CDR3 is TGTGCCAGCAGCTTGGGACTAGCGGGAGGGTTAAACATTCAGTACTTC. As protein: CASSLGLAGGLNIQYF.

This clonotype was counted at least ten times. V gene TRBV2 combines with J gene TRBJ1-2, with 8 bases identical to TRBD1. Germline trimming cut 6 bases from V and 4 bases from J; bases unmatched to any gene: 7. Germline V gene lookup returns CDR1 SNHLY and CDR2 FYNNEI. CDR3 size: 14 residues. CDR3 bases: TGTGCCAGCAGCCTACAGGGGGGAGGCTATGGCTACACCTTC. This sequence encodes CASSLQGGGYGYTF. The whole variable domain, filled in from reference TRBV2 and TRBJ1-2, reads EPEVTQTPSHQVTQMGQEVILRCVPISNHLYFYWYRQILGQKVEFLVSFYNNEISEKSEIFDDQFSVERPDGSNFTLKIRSTKLEDSAMYFCASSLQGGGYGYTFGSGTRLTVV.

This clonotype occurred many times. This chain connects TRBV28 to TRBJ1-3; D remains unclear. Germline values: CDR1 MDHEN, CDR2 SYDVKM. This CDR3 contains 15 residues. V was cut by 5 bases and J by 2 bases, with 13 bases left in between. DNA of the CDR3: TGTGCCAGCAGTCCATTCAGAGGGCCTGGAAACACCATATATTTT. It translates to CASSPFRGPGNTIYF.

This clonotype was picked up many times. This chain links TRBV20-1 with TRBJ2-1; 9 positions agree with TRBD2. V shed 3 bases and J 3 bases; nucleotides not matched to a gene: 3. Germline V gives CDR1 DFQATT, CDR2 SNEGSKA (reference sequence). CDR3 length: 14 residues. The CDR3 loop is CSASLAGIYNEQFF. Written as DNA, the CDR3 is TGCAGTGCTAGTCTAGCGGGGATCTACAATGAGCAGTTCTTC.

This clonotype has ten or more counts. This chain connects TRBV7-9 to TRBJ2-7; possible D gene TRBD1, 6 bases. Germline V gives CDR1 SEHNR, CDR2 FQNEAQ (reference sequence). There are 15 residues in the CDR3. V lost 2 bases and J 2 bases, leaving 13 bases between the germline ends. CDR3 DNA: TGTGCCAGCAGCTTAACAGGGTACATCCCCTACGAGCAGTACTTC. Its protein product is CASSLTGYIPYEQYF.

This clonotype occurred many times. This chain uses TRBV7-6 with TRBJ2-7; 8 bases agree with TRBD2. J lost 2 bases, V lost 5 bases, and 17 bases had no gene match. Germline loops: CDR1 SGHVS, CDR2 FNYEAQ. The CDR3 has 18 amino acids. Written as DNA, the CDR3 is TGTGCCAGCAGCCCAGCGGCGGGGGGCGGTTCAAGGGCCTACGAGCAGTACTTC. Its protein is CASSPAAGGGSRAYEQYF.

This clonotype was seen at least ten times. The gene calls are TRBV5-6 and TRBJ2-4; 10 bases fit TRBD2. The trim removed 0 bases at V and 4 bases at J, leaving 7 bases unmatched. CDR1 is SGHDT and CDR2 is YYEEEE in the germline V gene. This CDR3 spans 17 amino acids. The CDR3 DNA is TGTGCCAGCAGCTTGGCCGCACTAGCGGGAAGTAAAAACATTCAGTACTTC. It encodes CASSLAALAGSKNIQYF.

Ten or more counts support this clonotype. This chain uses TRBV27 with TRBJ2-7, with D unclear. Germline loops: CDR1 MNHEY, CDR2 SMNVEV (reference sequence). The CDR3 loop spans 12 amino acids. The ends were cut back, 6 bases at V and 4 bases at J, with 10 bases in the middle. CDR3 bases: TGTGCCAGCAGCGGGTTCAGTTACGAGCAGTACTTC. Its protein product is CASSGFSYEQYF.

Only one count was recorded for this clonotype. The chain employs TRBV11-3 and TRBJ2-7; D is ambiguous. The germline CDR1 and CDR2 sequences are SGHNT and YENEEA. This CDR3 has 14 residues. Trimming shortened V by 1 base and J by 4 bases, and 11 bases separated the two germline ends. In nucleotides, the CDR3 is TGTGCCAGCAGCTTAGGGGTAGGGATATACGAGCAGTACTTC. Encoded protein: CASSLGVGIYEQYF. Full variable domain (outside the CDR3, taken from reference TRBV11-3 and TRBJ2-7): EAGVVQSPRYKIIEKKQPVAFWCNPISGHNTLYWYLQNLGQGPELLIRYENEEAVDDSQLPKDRFSAERLKGVDSTLKIQPAELGDSAVYLCASSLGVGIYEQYFGPGTRLTVT.

A few counts support this clonotype. The V gene is TRBV19, the J gene TRBJ2-7, with 7 bases identical to TRBD1. The length of the CDR3 is 15 residues. Germline assignment: CDR1 LNHDA and CDR2 SQIVND (reference sequence). Losses at the gene ends were 5 bases for V and 3 bases for J; bases not matched to a gene: 10. CDR3: CASSPQKGGVYEQYF. The CDR3 DNA is TGTGCCAGTAGTCCACAGAAAGGGGGCGTCTACGAGCAGTACTTC.

The chain links TRBV27 to TRBJ1-5; D is unclear. Between the trimmed V and J ends, which lost 3 bases and 7 bases, there was a span of 16 bases. The CDR3 covers 15 residues. Looked up from germline, CDR1 is MNHEY and CDR2 is SMNVEV (reference sequence). CDR3 sequence: CASSLSRRGGQPQHF. The CDR3, as DNA: TGTGCCAGCAGTTTGAGTCGACGGGGAGGGCAGCCCCAGCATTTT.

This clonotype was detected ten times or more. V gene TRBV2 combines with J gene TRBJ2-7, with D possibly TRBD2 on 6 matching bases. The germline CDR1 and CDR2 sequences are SNHLY and FYNNEI. The CDR3 is 12 amino acids. Trimming cost V 10 bases and J 6 bases, with 16 bases left between them. This CDR3 reads CATSGLSGEQYF. The CDR3 bases are TGTGCCACCTCGGGACTTTCTGGCGAGCAGTACTTC.

This clonotype was detected ten times or more. This chain joins TRBV20-1 and TRBJ2-1; 12 bases fit TRBD1. The V segment lost 0 bases and the J segment 10 bases; nucleotides outside the gene matches: 7. Germline lookup yields CDR1 DFQATT and CDR2 SNEGSKA (reference sequence). CDR3 size: 15 residues. The CDR3 loop reads CSARDPGQGAEEQFF. The CDR3 DNA reads TGCAGTGCTAGAGACCCGGGACAGGGGGCGGAAGAGCAGTTCTTC.

This clonotype was found many times. The V gene is TRBV7-2, the J gene TRBJ2-7, with 11 bases that match TRBD1. Germline CDR1 SGHTA, CDR2 FQGNSA. The CDR3 is 18 residues long. The ends lost 0 bases at V and 4 bases at J; junction bases unmatched: 11. Written as DNA, the CDR3 is TGTGCCAGCAGCTTAGCGCGATACCGGGACAGGGGGGTATACGAGCAGTACTTC. Its protein is CASSLARYRDRGVYEQYF.

The chain links TRBV28 to TRBJ1-3; the D gene is possibly TRBD1 (5 bases). Trimming removed 7 bases from V and 1 base from J, with 11 bases in between. The germline V gene encodes CDR1 MDHEN and CDR2 SYDVKM. The CDR3 is 14 residues long. DNA of the CDR3: TGTGCCAGCACTCCCGGGGGATCTGGAAACACCATATATTTT. Amino acids: CASTPGGSGNTIYF. The whole variable domain, filled in from reference TRBV28 and TRBJ1-3, reads DVKVTQSSRYLVKRTGEKVFLECVQDMDHENMFWYRQDPGLGLRLIYFSYDVKMKEKGDIPEGYSVSREKKERFSLILESASTNQTSMYLCASTPGGSGNTIYFGEGSWLTVV.